The rows below give T cell receptor beta chains drawn from one sample of a study of a mutant IDH1 vaccine in newly diagnosed glioma. Assay used: immunoSEQ multiplex PCR; TCRdb lists only in-frame clones, some missing. The repertoire has about 65,000 clones, roughly 84% of them found once; the top ten carry over 4%. The antigens these receptors bind are not known. Specimen: PBMCs, collected from a glioma patient whose treatment included an IDH1 peptide vaccine. Every receptor here comes from a young man with glioma. Each CDR3 is given with its conserved first and last residue.

v_call,j_call,cdr3_aa
TRBV7-2,TRBJ1-4,CASSLTRGRREKLFF
TRBV6-5,TRBJ1-3,CASISVASGNTIYF
TRBV19,TRBJ2-7,CASSAGGAHIGNEQYF
TRBV30,TRBJ2-3,CAWSQGGASTDTQYF
TRBV30,TRBJ1-3,CAWSITLSDTIYF
TRBV9,TRBJ1-1,CASSTLTGAYTEAFF
TRBV18,TRBJ1-6,CASSRQGEFSYNSPLHF
TRBV15,TRBJ2-3,CATSRTDRDAADTQYF
TRBV11-2,TRBJ2-2,CASSLWGSNTGELFF
TRBV7-8,TRBJ2-5,CASSSRERVIAVPTGTQYF
TRBV4-1,TRBJ2-2,CASSQEPGNLGGELFF
TRBV4-2,TRBJ1-2,CASSPSQGQIGVYGYTF
TRBV7-2,TRBJ1-2,CASSLAGMRVYGYTF
TRBV2,TRBJ1-2,CATQGDFNGYTF
TRBV7-9,TRBJ2-2,CASSPSGGGGEHGELFF
TRBV5-1,TRBJ2-5,CASGQGSYETQYF
TRBV15,TRBJ1-2,CATSRGVGVNYGYTF
TRBV9,TRBJ1-5,CASSGGTGTFQPQHF
TRBV6-1,TRBJ1-1,CASSDRDPLMNTEAFF
TRBV28,TRBJ1-5,CASSFGTGSNQPQHF
TRBV4-1,TRBJ2-1,CASSPGDRGIYNEQFF
TRBV23-1,TRBJ1-2,CASSQSRYPPPSYGYTF
TRBV7-9,TRBJ2-1,CASSFFLRGTGGNEQFF
TRBV29-1,TRBJ1-1,CSGANTEAFF
TRBV19,TRBJ1-5,CASTPRGTQPQHF
TRBV11-3,TRBJ2-1,CASSLGGGQGNEQFF
TRBV18,TRBJ2-1,CAGSFGTSGTNEQFF
TRBV6-5,TRBJ1-2,CASSYADRGGNGYTF
TRBV5-1,TRBJ1-4,CASSLSFRTSPTNEKLFF
TRBV25-1,TRBJ2-7,CASSEVRGGTGVYEQYF
TRBV6-5,TRBJ1-3,CASRTVPGNTIYF
TRBV19,TRBJ2-6,CASSQRSGANVLTF
TRBV15,TRBJ1-2,CATSRDRGRGVGGYTF
TRBV5-1,TRBJ1-2,CASSLWGADGYTF
TRBV5-1,TRBJ2-5,CASSMGHSLGETQYF
TRBV15,TRBJ1-5,CATSREPGGRSNQPQHF
TRBV6-1,TRBJ1-2,CASSGATGETGYTF
TRBV6-5,TRBJ2-7,CASSRRLRDYEQYF
TRBV27,TRBJ1-2,CASRPQGFAYGYTF
TRBV2,TRBJ1-5,CASSAIVIYGADGQPQHF